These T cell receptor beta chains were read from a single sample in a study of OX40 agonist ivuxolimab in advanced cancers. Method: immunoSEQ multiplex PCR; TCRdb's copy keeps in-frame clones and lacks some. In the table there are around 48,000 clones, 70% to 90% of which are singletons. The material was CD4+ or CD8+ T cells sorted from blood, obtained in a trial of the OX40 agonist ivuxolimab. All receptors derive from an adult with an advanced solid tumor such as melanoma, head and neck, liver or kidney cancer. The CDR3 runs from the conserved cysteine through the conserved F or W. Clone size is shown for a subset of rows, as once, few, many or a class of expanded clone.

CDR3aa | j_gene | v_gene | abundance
CASSLAGGAYEQYF | TRBJ2-7 | TRBV5-6 | once
CASSLTGGGTYEQYF | TRBJ2-7 | TRBV27 | -
CASSPWGRGANTEAFF | TRBJ1-1 | TRBV18 | -
CATVRSGTLYEQYF | TRBJ2-7 | TRBV28 | -
CASSMVRGTTEAFF | TRBJ1-1 | TRBV19 | once
CASGSQGIGELFF | TRBJ2-2 | TRBV12-5 | once
CASSLGGSAKNIQYF | TRBJ2-4 | TRBV5-4 | once
CASRTRDTRYYGYTF | TRBJ1-2 | TRBV19 | -
CASSGQGAGELFF | TRBJ2-2 | TRBV2 | -
CASGGRFNEKLFF | TRBJ1-4 | TRBV30 | -
CASSPPGLAGGTGELFF | TRBJ2-2 | TRBV18 | -